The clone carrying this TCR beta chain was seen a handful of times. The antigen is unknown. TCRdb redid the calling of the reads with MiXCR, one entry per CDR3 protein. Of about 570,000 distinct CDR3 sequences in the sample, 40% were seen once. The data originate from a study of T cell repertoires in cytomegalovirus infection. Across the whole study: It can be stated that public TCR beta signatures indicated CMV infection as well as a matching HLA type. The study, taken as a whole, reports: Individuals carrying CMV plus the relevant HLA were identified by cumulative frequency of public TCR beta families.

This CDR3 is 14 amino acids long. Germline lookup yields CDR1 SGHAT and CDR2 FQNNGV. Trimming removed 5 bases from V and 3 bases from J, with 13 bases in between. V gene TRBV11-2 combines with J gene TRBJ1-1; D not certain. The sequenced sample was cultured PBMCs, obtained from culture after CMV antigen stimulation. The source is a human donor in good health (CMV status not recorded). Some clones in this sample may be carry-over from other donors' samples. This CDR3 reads CASSPTMEHTEAFF. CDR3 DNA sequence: TGTGCCAGCAGCCCGACTATGGAGCACACTGAAGCTTTCTTT.